Listed below are T cell receptor beta chains from one sample, sequenced in a study of memory CD4+ T cells and cytomegalovirus serostatus. Assay used: immunoSEQ multiplex PCR; TCRdb lists only in-frame clones, some missing. In the table there are 35,000 to 45,000 clones, over 65% of which are singletons. Sequencing was performed on memory CD4+ T cells from blood. Source of these receptors: an adult in good health and CMV-seronegative. The CDR3 runs from the conserved cysteine through the conserved F or W. A D gene is named only where the DNA matches it firmly. Clone size appears in some rows only: once, few, many, or a class for an expanded clone.

-	TRBV7-6	-	TRBJ2-7	TGTGCCAGCAGCTTAGTCGCCAGCGTGTGGAGCTACGAGCAGTACTTC	CASSLVASVWSYEQYF
TRBD1	TRBV7-7	-	TRBJ2-5	TGTGCCAGCAGCTATACAGGGGTCGGGGAGACCCAGTACTTC	CASSYTGVGETQYF
-	TRBV11-3	-	TRBJ1-1	TGTGCCAGCAGCTTAGGAGTGAACACTGAAGCTTTCTTT	CASSLGVNTEAFF
TRBD1	TRBV13	-	TRBJ1-1	TGTGCCAGCAGCCCCCGTCCCGGGACAGGGGCAAGGATGAACACTGAAGCTTTCTTT	CASSPRPGTGARMNTEAFF
-	TRBV19	few	TRBJ1-1	TGTGCCAGTAGAGTGGACGGGGTACCTGAAGCTTTCTTT	CASRVDGVPEAFF
-	TRBV15	few	TRBJ1-4	TGTGCCACCAGAGGGGATTCGTCAACTAATGAAAAACTGTTTTTT	CATRGDSSTNEKLFF
-	TRBV10-3	-	TRBJ1-2	TGTGCCATCAGTGATCCGGGACACTATGGCTACACCTTC	CAISDPGHYGYTF
TRBD1	TRBV7-6	-	TRBJ1-3	TGTGCCAGCAGCCCCCGAGGACAGGGGAGTATAACCTCTGGAAACACCATATATTTT	CASSPRGQGSITSGNTIYF
-	TRBV30	-	TRBJ1-4	TGTGCCTGGAGTGGACATTCAACTAATGAAAAACTGTTTTTT	CAWSGHSTNEKLFF
-	TRBV2	-	TRBJ1-5	TGTGCCAGCAGTGAGACAGCCGGCAATCAGCCCCAGCATTTT	CASSETAGNQPQHF
TRBD1	TRBV10-3	-	TRBJ1-2	TGTGCCATCAGTGGCGGACAGGGAAACTATGGCTACACCTTC	CAISGGQGNYGYTF
TRBD1	TRBV7-9	-	TRBJ1-4	TGTGCCAGCAGCTTGGGACAGGGTGCAACTAATGAAAAACTGTTTTTT	CASSLGQGATNEKLFF
-	TRBV2	few	TRBJ1-6	TGTGCCAGCAGAGTAGGGGAATCACCCCTCCACTTT	CASRVGESPLHF
-	TRBV2	-	TRBJ1-1	TGTGCCAGCAGGGGCCGGCAGAACACTGAAGCTTTCTTT	CASRGRQNTEAFF
-	TRBV5-6	-	TRBJ1-1	TGTGCCAGCAGCGCCGGGCCAAACACTGAAGCTTTCTTT	CASSAGPNTEAFF
-	TRBV7-9	-	TRBJ2-3	TGTGCCAGCAGCGACTCCGGGACTGCTGGTTCTACGCAGTATTTT	CASSDSGTAGSTQYF
-	TRBV7-2	-	TRBJ2-3	TGTGCCAGCAGCGCTACTGATATGTTATCCACAGATACGCAGTATTTT	CASSATDMLSTDTQYF
TRBD1	TRBV2	-	TRBJ1-2	TGTGCCAGCATCCCGACAGGGGGCATCTATGGCTACACCTTC	CASIPTGGIYGYTF
-	TRBV25-1	-	TRBJ2-2	TGTGCCAGCAGCAGGCAGGTTAACACCGGGGAGCTGTTTTTT	CASSRQVNTGELFF
-	TRBV6-5	-	TRBJ1-1	TGTGCCAGCAGCCGTGACGTGAACACTGAAGCTTTCTTT	CASSRDVNTEAFF
TRBD2	TRBV7-2	-	TRBJ2-1	TGTGCCAGCAGCCCAGGAGGGGCTAGCGGGGGCTTCAATGAGCAGTTCTTC	CASSPGGASGGFNEQFF
TRBD2	TRBV7-8	-	TRBJ2-3	TGTGCCAGCAGCTTAGGGCCCTTCGCGAAGCGGGGCCCCACAGATACGCAGTATTTT	CASSLGPFAKRGPTDTQYF
-	TRBV6-5	-	TRBJ1-2	TGTGCCAGCAGTTACTCCGCCCAGAGGGACTATGGCTACACCTTC	CASSYSAQRDYGYTF
-	TRBV5-1	few	TRBJ1-6	TGCGCCAGCAGCCCCGGACAGCTTGGGTCACCCCTCCACTTT	CASSPGQLGSPLHF
TRBD2	TRBV2	-	TRBJ2-5	TGTGCCAGCGACCCAGCGGGGGGGCACCAAGAGACCCAGTACTTC	CASDPAGGHQETQYF
-	TRBV4-1	-	TRBJ1-4	TGCGCCAGCAGCCAAGATTCTGGGGGTGCTAATGAAAAACTGTTTTTT	CASSQDSGGANEKLFF
-	TRBV5-1	-	TRBJ2-5	TGCGCCAGCAGCTTGGGTCCAGGGAGAGAGACCCAGTACTTC	CASSLGPGRETQYF
-	TRBV6-5	-	TRBJ1-1	TGTGCCAGCAGGCCCACATGGGGGACTGAAGCTTTCTTT	CASRPTWGTEAFF
-	TRBV30	-	TRBJ1-2	TGTGCCTGGAGTGTGTACACTGGCTACACCTTC	CAWSVYTGYTF
-	TRBV27	-	TRBJ2-7	TGTGCCAGCAGTTTATTGTCATCAGGGTACTACGAGCAGTACTTC	CASSLLSSGYYEQYF
-	TRBV7-2	few	TRBJ1-2	TGTGCCAGCAGTCAAAATCTGGGGGCATTCGGCTACACCTTC	CASSQNLGAFGYTF
-	TRBV21-1	few	TRBJ1-2	TGTGCCAGCAGCAAGTTCAGGGGACATCTTATAGCTAACTATGGCTACACCTTC	CASSKFRGHLIANYGYTF
-	TRBV7-6	-	TRBJ1-3	TGTGCCAGCAGCTTAGCGGGAGGTCCCTCTGGAAACACCATATATTTT	CASSLAGGPSGNTIYF
TRBD2	TRBV2	-	TRBJ2-1	TGTGCCAGCATATCGGGTGGCGGGGGGGTACCCTACAATGAGCAGTTCTTC	CASISGGGGVPYNEQFF
-	TRBV7-8	-	TRBJ1-4	TGTGCCAGCAGCCCGAGGGTCCTTAATGAAAAACTGTTTTTT	CASSPRVLNEKLFF
-	TRBV25-1	medium-sized	TRBJ1-4	TGTGCCAGCAGCAACCCTCCGGGACTTTATAATGAAAAACTGTTTTTT	CASSNPPGLYNEKLFF
TRBD2	TRBV30	-	TRBJ2-3	TGTGCCTGGGATCGAGGCGGGGGAGCAGATACGCAGTATTTT	CAWDRGGGADTQYF
-	TRBV7-2	few	TRBJ1-2	TGTGCCAGCAGCACAAAGTCGGGAGCCATTTCTAACTATGGCTACACCTTC	CASSTKSGAISNYGYTF
TRBD2	TRBV19	-	TRBJ2-5	TGTGCCAGTACCCCGCAAGCGGGGGGCCGGGAGACCCAGTACTTC	CASTPQAGGRETQYF
-	TRBV6-5	few	TRBJ1-6	TGTGCCAGCAGTCTCGACTGGAATTCACCCCTCCACTTT	CASSLDWNSPLHF
-	TRBV14	-	TRBJ1-2	TGTGCCAGCAGCCAAGACCGTAGCTCCGACTATGGCTACACCTTC	CASSQDRSSDYGYTF
-	TRBV7-9	-	TRBJ2-5	TGTGCCAGCAGCTTTGGGCAGGGCGAAAAGACCCAGTACTTC	CASSFGQGEKTQYF
-	TRBV29-1	-	TRBJ2-7	TGCAGCGTTGACGACAGTGCCTACGAGCAGTACTTC	CSVDDSAYEQYF
-	TRBV7-2	few	TRBJ1-2	TGTGCCAGCAGCTTAGACAGCTCTTCTAGCTATGGCTACACCTTC	CASSLDSSSSYGYTF
TRBD1	TRBV7-9	-	TRBJ1-4	TGTGCCAGCACCCCGGACAGGGTTGGGGAAAAACTGTTTTTT	CASTPDRVGEKLFF
-	TRBV6-5	-	TRBJ1-4	TGTGCCAGCAGTTACAGCACAGGGTTGGATGAAAAACTGTTTTTT	CASSYSTGLDEKLFF
TRBD1	TRBV6-5	-	TRBJ1-1	TGTGCCAGCAAAAAACAGGGGGCTGGGATCACTGAAGCTTTCTTT	CASKKQGAGITEAFF
-	TRBV6-1	-	TRBJ2-5	TGTGCCAGCACCAGGGAACTCCAAGAGACCCAGTACTTC	CASTRELQETQYF
-	TRBV10-3	-	TRBJ1-1	TGTGCCATCAGAACCTGGGGGCAGGGTGGTGTGGACACTGAAGCTTTCTTT	CAIRTWGQGGVDTEAFF
-	TRBV19	-	TRBJ1-1	TGTGCCAGTGGGCTCCTCTGGAACACTGAAGCTTTCTTT	CASGLLWNTEAFF
-	TRBV11-2	-	TRBJ2-6	TGTGCCAGCAGGGAGTCTGGGGCCAACGTCCTGACTTTC	CASRESGANVLTF
-	TRBV19	-	TRBJ1-1	TGTGCCAGTAGTATGTTGGAGGGCAGGGAACATGAAGCTTTCTTT	CASSMLEGREHEAFF
TRBD1	TRBV7-2	-	TRBJ2-3	TGTGCCAGCAGCTTAGGGACAGGAAGGTCAGATACGCAGTATTTT	CASSLGTGRSDTQYF
-	TRBV19	-	TRBJ1-1	TGTGCCAGTAGTACCCTGCCTCCATCTGAAGCTTTCTTT	CASSTLPPSEAFF